Each of the 24 T cell receptor beta chains below was sequenced from the same sample in a study of shared clonotypes between healthy human individuals (dated by TCRdb to the early 2020s). The library was made by the immunoSEQ multiplex PCR assay. The table comes from immuneACCESS by way of TCRdb, which keeps in-frame sequences with V and J called. Part of the clones is missing from these tables; in studies checked, under half for an unresolved V gene and the rest for unknown reasons. In this sample the table shows around 370,000 clones, 95% to 97% of which occur a single time. Around 0.3% of the sample is in the top ten clones. The sequenced material came from memory CD8+ T cells sorted from blood. This specimen's cell subset or site label, interpreted: CD45RO+ cells pooled with CCR7-negative TemRA cells. Receptors originate from a man aged 25 to 40 in good health.

The chain has TRBV27 and TRBJ2-1, with 16 bases aligning to TRBD2. Per the germline V gene, CDR1 is MNHEY and CDR2 is SMNVEV (reference sequence). With 3 bases clipped from V and 5 bases from J, the junction kept 19 bases outside the gene matches. The CDR3 is made up of 22 amino acids. The chain's CDR3 is CASSFGTSGRARHKKADNEQFF. Here the CDR3 DNA reads TGTGCCAGCAGTTTCGGGACTAGCGGGAGGGCTCGTCATAAAAAGGCGGACAATGAGCAGTTCTTC.

V is TRBV6-1 and J is TRBJ2-3; TRBD1 matches 8 bases. V shed 9 bases and J 1 base; nucleotides not matched to a gene: 3. CDR3 length: 13 residues. Germline-derived CDR1 and CDR2 are MNHNS and SASEGT. Written as DNA, the CDR3 is TGTGCCAGTCAGACAGGGGGCACAGATACGCAGTATTTT. Amino acid sequence: CASQTGGTDTQYF.

The CDR3 bases are TGCGCCAGCAGTGAAAGGCGGGAGGGCGAGCAGTACTTC. This gives the protein CASSERREGEQYF. This chain uses TRBV10-1 with TRBJ2-7; 9 nucleotides align to TRBD2. V was clipped by 3 bases and J by 6 bases; unmatched bases: 3. The length of the CDR3 is 13 residues. Germline values: CDR1 WNHNN, CDR2 SYGVQD (reference sequence).

This chain joins TRBV4-2 and TRBJ1-1; D remains ambiguous. The V gene lost 0 bases and the J gene lost 4 bases, with 9 bases spanning the gap. The CDR3 consists of 14 residues. Germline values: CDR1 LGHNA, CDR2 YNFKEQ. This CDR3 is CASSQDPFGTEAFF. CDR3 DNA: TGTGCCAGCAGCCAAGACCCCTTCGGCACTGAAGCTTTCTTT.

This rearrangement joins TRBV25-1 to TRBJ2-1; TRBD2 might be the D (5 bases). Germline CDR1 reads MGHDK; CDR2 reads SYGVNS. Trimming stripped 2 bases from V and 7 bases from J, with 15 bases between. This CDR3 has 15 residues. Here the CDR3 DNA reads TGTGCCAGCAGTGAACGACGGGGTTTTTCGAATGAGCAGTTCTTC. Amino acid sequence: CASSERRGFSNEQFF.

V usage is TRBV14 and J usage is TRBJ2-7, with TRBD2 as a possible D gene (6 bases). There are 14 residues in the CDR3. Trimming took 1 base from V and 1 from J, leaving 8 bases between them. Germline V gives CDR1 SGHDN, CDR2 FVKESK. DNA for the CDR3: TGTGCCAGCAGCCAAGTGGAGGGTTCCTACGAGCAGTACTTC. Amino acid sequence: CASSQVEGSYEQYF.

The chain links TRBV5-1 to TRBJ1-2, with TRBD1 matching over 7 bases. The length of the CDR3 is 13 residues. Germline CDR1 SGHRS, CDR2 YFSETQ. Trimming removed 4 bases from V and 6 bases from J; junction bases left unmatched: 6. The CDR3, as DNA: TGCGCCAGCAGCCCTACAGGGGTGGATGGCTACACCTTC. Translated, it gives CASSPTGVDGYTF.

The V call is TRBV28, the J call TRBJ1-1, with D possibly matching TRBD1 (6 bases). V dropped 3 bases and J dropped 4 bases, with 9 bases sitting between them. This CDR3 is built from 13 residues. Germline V CDR1 and CDR2: MDHEN, SYDVKM. CDR3 in amino acids: CASSFRGGTEAFF. As DNA, the CDR3 is TGTGCCAGCAGTTTTAGGGGGGGCACTGAAGCTTTCTTT.

The chain has TRBV5-8 and TRBJ1-6, with a possible D match to TRBD1 (6 bases). The CDR3 consists of 17 residues. V was cut by 1 base and J by 3 bases, with 14 bases left in between. Per the germline V gene, CDR1 is SGHTS and CDR2 is YDEGEE. CDR3 region: CASSLYSGQLYNSPLHF. The CDR3 DNA reads as TGTGCCAGCAGCTTGTATAGTGGACAGCTCTATAATTCACCCCTCCACTTT.

The gene calls are TRBV11-2 and TRBJ2-7; 14 bases line up with TRBD2. V was pared by 7 bases and J by 3 bases, with 5 bases of the junction left unmatched. CDR1 is SGHAT and CDR2 is FQNNGV in the germline V gene. This CDR3 contains 15 residues. The CDR3: CASIKGLAGGYEQYF. In nucleotides, the CDR3 is TGTGCCAGCATCAAAGGACTAGCGGGGGGCTACGAGCAGTACTTC.

The chain is built from TRBV30 and TRBJ2-1, with TRBD2 identical over 10 bases. The CDR3 is 15 residues long. Unmatched junction bases numbered 10, after V lost 3 bases and J lost 8 bases. Germline V CDR1 and CDR2: GTSNPN, SVGIG (reference sequence). The CDR3 reads CAWSLAGGYFHEQFF. DNA of the CDR3: TGTGCCTGGAGCTTAGCGGGAGGATACTTTCATGAGCAGTTCTTC.

V usage is TRBV7-8 and J usage is TRBJ2-5; TRBD2 might be the D (6 bases). Germline CDR1 and CDR2: SGHVS and FQNEAQ. The V and J ends lost 2 bases and 1 base respectively, with 11 bases between them. The CDR3 covers 15 residues. CDR3 in amino acids: CASSLFVGSQETQYF. DNA of the CDR3: TGTGCCAGCAGCTTATTTGTCGGGAGCCAAGAGACCCAGTACTTC.

The rearrangement links TRBV11-3 to TRBJ1-2; 8 positions agree with TRBD1. CDR1 is SGHNT and CDR2 is YENEEA in the germline V gene. There are 13 residues in the CDR3. Trimming cost V 5 bases and J 4 bases; bases outside gene matches: 3. CDR3 coding DNA: TGTGCCAGCAGCGGGGGACAGGTCTATGGCTACACCTTC. This sequence encodes CASSGGQVYGYTF. Drawing the rest from reference TRBV11-3 and TRBJ1-2, the complete variable domain is EAGVVQSPRYKIIEKKQPVAFWCNPISGHNTLYWYLQNLGQGPELLIRYENEEAVDDSQLPKDRFSAERLKGVDSTLKIQPAELGDSAVYLCASSGGQVYGYTFGSGTRLTVV.

A single count supports this clone. This sequence joins TRBV4-1 and TRBJ2-7, with TRBD1 matching 10 bases. Germline CDR1 and CDR2: MGHRA and YSYEKL. This CDR3 contains 16 residues. V dropped 4 bases and J dropped 2; count of bases not matched to a gene: 8. The CDR3, as DNA: TGCGCCAGCAGCCCGACAGGGGGCGGCGGGGCCTACGAGCAGTACTTC. Translation: CASSPTGGGGAYEQYF.

The J gene is TRBJ1-1, the V gene TRBV5-1, with D possibly TRBD1 on 6 matching bases. This CDR3 region has 14 residues. The V gene's germline CDR1 is SGHRS and CDR2 YFSETQ. The germline V and J ends were trimmed by 0 bases and 1 base, with 7 bases remaining between them. CDR3 sequence (DNA): TGCGCCAGCAGCTTGGGGACAGAGAACACTGAAGCTTTCTTT. The encoded protein is CASSLGTENTEAFF. Drawing the rest from reference TRBV5-1 and TRBJ1-1, the complete variable domain is KAGVTQTPRYLIKTRGQQVTLSCSPISGHRSVSWYQQTPGQGLQFLFEYFSETQRNKGNFPGRFSGRQFSNSRSEMNVSTLELGDSALYLCASSLGTENTEAFFGQGTRLTVV.

This clone was seen a single time. The rearrangement joins TRBV19 to TRBJ2-7, with TRBD2 identical over 9 bases. V lost 4 bases, J lost 3 bases, and 10 bases stayed unmatched. The CDR3 runs to 16 residues. CDR1 and CDR2 from the germline V gene are LNHDA and SQIVND (reference sequence). The chain's CDR3 is CASSNAGTSHLYEQYF. CDR3 nucleotide sequence: TGTGCCAGTAGTAATGCCGGGACTAGCCATCTCTACGAGCAGTACTTC.

This clone was counted between two and nine times. The chain couples TRBV7-9 to TRBJ2-2, with D perhaps TRBD1 or TRBD2 (5 bases each). CDR1 and CDR2 from the germline V gene are SEHNR and FQNEAQ (reference sequence). There are 14 residues in the CDR3. Trimming cost V 1 base and J 11 bases, with 14 bases left between them. CDR3 residues: CASSLEGDSSELFF. For the CDR3, the DNA is TGTGCCAGCAGCTTAGAGGGAGACAGTTCCGAGCTGTTTTTT.

V gene TRBV5-6 combines with J gene TRBJ1-5; D is uncertain. The CDR3 is 12 amino acids. V was shortened by 4 bases and J by 4 bases, with 6 bases between the two germline ends. The V gene's germline CDR1 is SGHDT and CDR2 YYEEEE. In nucleotides, the CDR3 is TGTGCCAGCAGCGTGATTAATCAGCCCCAGCATTTT. This sequence encodes CASSVINQPQHF. The variable domain in full, with the rest retrieved from reference TRBV5-6 and TRBJ1-5, is DAGVTQSPTHLIKTRGQQVTLRCSPKSGHDTVSWYQQALGQGPQFIFQYYEEEERQRGNFPDRFSGHQFPNYSSELNVNALLLGDSALYLCASSVINQPQHFGDGTRLSIL.

This clone was seen once. The gene calls are TRBV30 and TRBJ2-3; D possibly corresponds to TRBD2 (6 bases). This CDR3 is 16 amino acids long. CDR1 is GTSNPN and CDR2 is SVGIG in the germline V gene (reference sequence). Trimming removed 5 bases at V and 1 base at J, with 19 bases between. CDR3 sequence reads: CAWSVIGGIGTDTQYF. The CDR3, as DNA: TGTGCCTGGTCGGTGATTGGGGGGATAGGCACAGATACGCAGTATTTT.

The chain couples TRBV6-1 to TRBJ1-4; weak D call: TRBD1 (6 bases). This CDR3 comprises 15 residues. V shed 6 bases and J shed 0 bases, with 11 bases lying between them. Germline values: CDR1 MNHNS, CDR2 SASEGT. DNA for the CDR3: TGTGCCAGCAGCGGCAAGGGGGCAACTAATGAAAAACTGTTTTTT. It is translated as CASSGKGATNEKLFF.

For this clone: The same CDR3 can be traced to other DNA sequences in this sample. For the CDR3, the DNA is TGCGCCAGCAGTGAATCTGGCTCTGGAAACACCATATATTTT. Translation: CASSESGSGNTIYF. The rearrangement joins TRBV10-1 to TRBJ1-3; D gene uncertain. The CDR3 has 14 amino acids. Looked up from germline, CDR1 is WNHNN and CDR2 is SYGVQD (reference sequence). Between the trimmed V and J ends, which lost 3 bases and 0 bases, there was a span of 6 bases.

The V gene is TRBV6-6, the J gene TRBJ1-2; 7 nucleotides agree with TRBD1. The V and J ends lost 4 bases and 6 bases, in that order; junction bases with no gene match: 11. The CDR3 totals 15 residues. Germline CDR1 reads MNHNY; CDR2 reads SVGAGI (reference sequence). The CDR3 loop reads CASSFTSTGRDGYTF. Written as DNA, the CDR3 is TGTGCCAGCAGTTTTACCTCGACAGGGCGGGATGGCTACACCTTC.

The chain carries TRBV7-9 and TRBJ2-1; TRBD2 matches at 13 bases. The germline V gene has CDR1 SEHNR and CDR2 FQNEAQ (reference sequence). The CDR3 length is 13 residues. Unmatched junction bases numbered 4, after V lost 5 bases and J lost 12 bases. CDR3 nucleotides: TGTGCCAGCAGCGCGGGACTAGCGGGGCCGCAGTTCTTC. Its translation: CASSAGLAGPQFF.

J is TRBJ1-1 and V is TRBV29-1; D uncertain. Germline lookup yields CDR1 SQVTM and CDR2 ANQGSEA. The CDR3 loop spans 12 amino acids. The V and J ends lost 5 bases and 3 bases respectively, with 10 bases between them. CDR3 protein: CSVISGYTEAFF. In nucleotides, the CDR3 is TGCAGCGTTATTTCCGGTTACACTGAAGCTTTCTTT.